This TCR beta chain came from a study of T cells in Graves' hyperthyroidism and ophthalmopathy. CDR3 size: 15 residues. V lost 5 bases and J 0 bases, leaving 11 bases between the germline ends. Germline lookup yields CDR1 SEHNR and CDR2 FQNEAQ (reference sequence). Isolation of PBMCs was performed on about 9.9 ml fresh peripheral blood. Amplified TCR beta CDR3 regions came from RNA transcripts. First-round RT-PCR with HTBI primers amplified the TCR CDR3 region. TCRdb redid the calling of the multiplex PCR reads with MiXCR, one entry per CDR3 protein. The table lists fewer than 400,000 distinct CDR3 sequences, around a sixth of them singletons. This clonotype showed up just a few times.

The TCR was taken from a woman younger than 35 with Graves' hyperthyroidism that later progressed to Graves' ophthalmopathy. This chain uses TRBV7-9 with TRBJ2-4; TRBD2 might be the D (6 bases). The specimen was blood. DNA of the CDR3: TGTGCCAGCAGCGGAGGGTGGGGAGCCAAAAACATTCAGTACTTC. Translating it yields CASSGGWGAKNIQYF.